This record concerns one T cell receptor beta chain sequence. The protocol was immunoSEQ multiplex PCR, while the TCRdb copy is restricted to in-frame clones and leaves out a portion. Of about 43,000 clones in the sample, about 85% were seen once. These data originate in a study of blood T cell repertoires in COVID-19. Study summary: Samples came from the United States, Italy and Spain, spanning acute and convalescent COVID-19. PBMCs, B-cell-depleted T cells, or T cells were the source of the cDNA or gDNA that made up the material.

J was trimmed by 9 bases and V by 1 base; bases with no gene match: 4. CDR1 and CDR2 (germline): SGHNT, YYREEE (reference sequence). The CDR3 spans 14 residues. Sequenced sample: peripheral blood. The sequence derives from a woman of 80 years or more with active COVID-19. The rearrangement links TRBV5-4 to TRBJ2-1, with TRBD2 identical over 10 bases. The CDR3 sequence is CASSLLAGEGEQFF. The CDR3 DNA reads TGTGCCAGCAGCTTGCTAGCGGGGGAGGGTGAGCAGTTCTTC.